A selection of T cell receptor beta chains follows, all from one sample in a study of cytomegalovirus exposure and HLA in healthy donors. Here immunoSEQ multiplex PCR was the method, and the copy in TCRdb shows in-frame clones only, minus some. The sample table includes some 150,000 clones. Sequencing was done on a sample of PBMCs. The receptors were gathered from a woman aged 18-30 years in good health and CMV-seronegative. The CDR3 runs from the conserved cysteine through the conserved F or W. D genes are given only for firm matches.

NA	TRBV9	TRBJ2-3	CASTRGSRGDTQYF	TGTGCCAGCACCCGAGGTTCTAGGGGGGATACGCAGTATTTT
TRBD1	TRBV6-5	TRBJ1-2	CASTKTDRARGYTF	TGTGCCAGCACCAAAACGGACAGGGCCAGGGGCTACACCTTC
NA	TRBV4-3	TRBJ2-3	CASSQGVRGDSTDTQYF	TGCGCCAGCAGCCAAGGGGTTCGAGGAGATAGCACAGATACGCAGTATTTT
TRBD2	TRBV9	TRBJ2-1	CASSAGLAGAYNEQFF	TGTGCCAGCAGCGCGGGACTAGCGGGAGCCTACAATGAGCAGTTCTTC
NA	TRBV6-6	TRBJ1-5	CASGGGRNQPQHF	TGTGCCAGCGGCGGGGGGCGGAATCAGCCCCAGCATTTT
NA	TRBV6-1	TRBJ2-3	CASEGGTDTQYF	TGTGCCAGCGAGGGAGGCACAGATACGCAGTATTTT
TRBD2	TRBV4-1	TRBJ2-2	CASSQELSGSGTGELFF	TGCGCCAGCAGCCAAGAATTAAGCGGGAGCGGTACCGGGGAGCTGTTTTTT
NA	TRBV30	TRBJ1-3	CAWSRGGVSGNTIYF	TGTGCCTGGAGTCGAGGAGGGGTCTCTGGAAACACCATATATTTT
NA	TRBV4-2	TRBJ2-5	CASSHGQKQETQYF	TGTGCCAGCAGCCACGGACAGAAACAAGAGACCCAGTACTTC
TRBD1	TRBV25-1	TRBJ1-1	CASSTYRGTEAFF	TGTGCCAGCAGCACCTACAGGGGCACTGAAGCTTTCTTT
NA	TRBV5-1	TRBJ2-2	CASSLSQPNTGELFF	TGCGCCAGCAGCTTGTCACAGCCGAACACCGGGGAGCTGTTTTTT
NA	TRBV15	TRBJ1-2	CATSRDRGVNYGYTF	TGTGCCACCAGCAGAGATAGAGGAGTTAACTATGGCTACACCTTC
TRBD2	TRBV30	TRBJ2-1	CAWSVRGAGLRNEQFF	TGTGCCTGGAGCGTCCGGGGAGCGGGGCTTCGGAATGAGCAGTTCTTC
NA	TRBV19	TRBJ1-5	CATVQGSSLNQPQHF	TGTGCCACTGTACAGGGTTCGTCCCTCAATCAGCCCCAGCATTTT
TRBD2	TRBV5-4	TRBJ2-1	CASSPHGTSGRVEQFF	TGTGCCAGCAGCCCGCATGGGACTAGCGGGAGGGTTGAGCAGTTCTTC
NA	TRBV18	TRBJ1-1	CASSPNQGNTEAFF	TGTGCCAGCTCACCTAATCAGGGGAACACTGAAGCTTTCTTT
NA	TRBV19	TRBJ2-3	CASSIGQGTDTQYF	TGTGCCAGTAGTATCGGTCAGGGCACAGATACGCAGTATTTT
NA	TRBV10-1	TRBJ2-5	CASSGALQETQYF	TGCGCCAGCAGTGGGGCTCTCCAAGAGACCCAGTACTTC
NA	TRBV14	TRBJ2-1	CASSHSSVYNEQFF	TGTGCCAGCAGCCACTCTTCGGTTTACAATGAGCAGTTCTTC
NA	TRBV19	TRBJ1-1	CASKTGNTEAFF	TGTGCCAGTAAGACAGGGAACACTGAAGCTTTCTTT
TRBD1	TRBV5-5	TRBJ1-6	CASSVGTELIHF	TGTGCCAGCAGCGTCGGGACAGAATTAATCCACTTT
NA	TRBV7-3	TRBJ2-3	CASSLMLGATDTQYF	TGTGCCAGCAGCTTAATGCTAGGGGCGACAGATACGCAGTATTTT
TRBD2	TRBV11-2	TRBJ2-7	CASSSQPGTSGRSEQYF	TGTGCCAGCAGCTCGCAACCGGGGACTAGCGGGAGGAGCGAGCAGTACTTC
TRBD2	TRBV7-9	TRBJ2-3	CASSSGTSGLISTDTQYF	TGTGCCAGCAGCTCCGGGACTAGCGGATTAATTAGCACAGATACGCAGTATTTT
NA	TRBV12-5	TRBJ1-6	CASGLDPRSYNSPLHF	TGTGCTAGTGGTTTAGATCCGCGCTCCTATAATTCACCCCTCCACTTT
TRBD1	TRBV5-4	TRBJ2-5	CASSLQGGVETQYF	TGTGCCAGCAGCCTACAGGGGGGAGTGGAGACCCAGTACTTC
NA	TRBV6-1	TRBJ1-2	CASSDAGLSANYGYTF	TGTGCCAGCAGTGATGCAGGATTATCTGCTAACTATGGCTACACCTTC
TRBD2	TRBV7-9	TRBJ2-7	CASSARERYEQYF	TGTGCCAGCAGCGCGCGGGAGCGTTACGAGCAGTACTTC
NA	TRBV5-5	TRBJ2-5	CASSFGGRQETQYF	TGTGCCAGCAGCTTTGGAGGTCGCCAAGAGACCCAGTACTTC
NA	TRBV7-8	TRBJ1-1	CASSLRGGRSTEAFF	TGTGCCAGCAGCTTAAGGGGTGGCAGGTCGACTGAAGCTTTCTTT
TRBD1	TRBV5-4	TRBJ1-4	CASSSGQANEKLFF	TGTGCCAGCAGCTCCGGACAGGCAAATGAAAAACTGTTTTTT
NA	TRBV9	TRBJ2-1	CASSVAPNEQFF	TGTGCCAGCTCGGTAGCCCCCAATGAGCAGTTCTTC
TRBD1	TRBV5-1	TRBJ2-5	CASSLEGTRTGARETQYF	TGCGCCAGCAGCTTGGAGGGAACCAGGACAGGGGCTAGGGAGACCCAGTACTTC
TRBD2	TRBV6-5	TRBJ2-7	CASRLAGDPYEQYF	TGTGCCAGCAGACTAGCGGGAGATCCCTACGAGCAGTACTTC
NA	TRBV27	TRBJ2-3	CASSSRRAVDTQYF	TGTGCCAGCAGTTCCCGGAGAGCGGTGGATACGCAGTATTTT
NA	TRBV5-6	TRBJ1-5	CASSLFRGQGNQPQHF	TGTGCCAGCAGCTTGTTCAGGGGTCAAGGCAATCAGCCCCAGCATTTT
NA	TRBV7-9	TRBJ2-1	CASSLEPGGFF	TGTGCCAGCAGCTTAGAGCCCGGGGGGTTCTTC
TRBD1	TRBV5-6	TRBJ2-5	CASSLLGQGASEETQYF	TGTGCCAGCAGCTTGCTCGGGCAGGGGGCTTCCGAAGAGACCCAGTACTTC
NA	TRBV29-1	TRBJ2-3	CSVEDLTGRAGWRYADTQYF	TGCAGCGTTGAAGACCTGACAGGGCGGGCGGGATGGAGGTATGCAGATACGCAGTATTTT
TRBD2	TRBV10-3	TRBJ2-2	CAISGLAGDLTGELFF	TGTGCCATCAGTGGGCTAGCGGGAGACCTCACCGGGGAGCTGTTTTTT
NA	TRBV25-1	TRBJ1-5	CASRGVGEGNQPQHF	TGTGCCAGCAGGGGCGTGGGGGAGGGAAATCAGCCCCAGCATTTT